This passage covers 25 T cell receptor beta chains from one sample sequenced in a study of early T cells in non-severe SARS-CoV-2 infection. TCRdb passed the 5' RACE reads through MiXCR, listing each CDR3 protein once. Among 30,000 to 35,000 distinct CDR3 sequences listed, approximately 5% were seen once. Input material: whole blood. The origin of the receptors is an adult who was a healthcare worker with PCR-confirmed SARS-CoV-2 infection or an uninfected control (not recorded which).

The chain is built from TRBV15 and TRBJ1-5; D ambiguous. The CDR3 has 14 amino acids. Between the trimmed V and J ends, which lost 4 bases and 11 bases, there was a span of 18 bases. Germline V CDR1 and CDR2: LNHNV, YYDKDF (reference sequence). This chain's CDR3 is CATSTRNSYRAQHF. CDR3 sequence (DNA): TGTGCCACCAGCACCAGGAACTCGTATAGGGCCCAGCATTTT.

Remarks on this clonotype: A much larger clone differs from this one at a single base, so this may be a read error. The chain recombines TRBV11-2 with TRBJ2-5; 9 nucleotides match TRBD1. The germline CDR1 and CDR2 sequences are SGHAT and FQNNGV. This CDR3 has 16 amino acids. The CDR3 DNA reads TGTGTCAGCAGCTCGCTAAACAGGGGGCGCGGGGAGACCCAGTACTTC. Residues: CVSSSLNRGRGETQYF.

This clonotype was counted many times. The chain uses TRBV27 and TRBJ2-5; 15 bases are a match to TRBD2. With V trimmed by 5 bases and J by 5 bases, 6 bases remained unmatched. CDR3 length: 16 amino acids. Germline V CDR1 and CDR2: MNHEY, SMNVEV (reference sequence). CDR3 residues: CASSHRTSGRGETQYF. In DNA form, the CDR3 reads TGTGCCAGCAGTCACAGGACTAGCGGGAGGGGTGAGACCCAGTACTTC.

This clonotype was seen ten or more times. The chain links TRBV27 to TRBJ2-1, with 7 nucleotides matching TRBD2. Per germline, CDR1 MNHEY and CDR2 SMNVEV (reference sequence). V was pared by 4 bases and J by 8 bases, with 2 bases of the junction left unmatched. The CDR3 consists of 12 residues. The CDR3 nucleotides read TGTGCCAGCAGTTGGGGAGGGCATGAGCAGTTCTTC. This sequence encodes CASSWGGHEQFF.

This clonotype occurred many times. This rearrangement joins TRBV12-3 or TRBV12-4 to TRBJ2-1; either TRBD1 or TRBD2 may supply D (7 bases each). This CDR3 contains 14 residues. The V end was cut by 6 bases, the J end by 7 bases, with 16 bases between. The CDR3 reads CASRGGREVNEQFF. The CDR3 DNA sequence: TGTGCCAGCAGAGGGGGCCGGGAGGTTAATGAGCAGTTCTTC.

In this sample, this clonotype turned up many times. The V call is TRBV12-3 or TRBV12-4, the J call TRBJ1-2; D not certain. This CDR3 comprises 13 residues. The V gene lost 7 bases and the J gene lost 5 bases, with 14 bases spanning the gap. The CDR3 region is CASTGEFWYGYTF. CDR3 coding DNA: TGTGCCAGCACCGGAGAGTTTTGGTATGGCTACACCTTC.

This clonotype was seen at least ten times. This sequence joins TRBV25-1 and TRBJ1-2, with TRBD1 matching over 7 bases. The germline gives CDR1 MGHDK, CDR2 SYGVNS. This CDR3 region has 15 residues. V dropped 2 bases and J dropped 8; count of bases not matched to a gene: 11. CDR3 amino acids: CASSERAGQVGGYTF. DNA of the CDR3: TGTGCCAGCAGTGAACGCGCAGGACAGGTCGGAGGCTACACCTTC.

The chain links TRBV9 to TRBJ1-1; D is unclear. The germline CDR1 and CDR2 sequences are SGDLS and YYNGEE. This CDR3 is built from 15 residues. V lost 0 bases, J lost 3 bases, and 12 bases lay in between. The CDR3 DNA reads as TGTGCCAGCAGCGTAGGGGCGGGTCCATACACTGAAGCTTTCTTT. This gives the protein CASSVGAGPYTEAFF.

This clonotype was observed at least ten times. The V call is TRBV5-8, the J call TRBJ1-1, with 8 bases that match TRBD1. This CDR3 spans 15 amino acids. The junction had 5 bases not matched to a gene; V was cut back by 4 bases and J by 0 bases. Germline V gene sequence: CDR1 SGHTS, CDR2 YDEGEE. The CDR3 loop reads CASSTGQGMNTEAFF. The CDR3 DNA sequence: TGTGCCAGCAGCACTGGACAGGGCATGAACACTGAAGCTTTCTTT.

This clonotype has a count of ten or more. The chain joins TRBV5-4 to TRBJ2-2; 8 positions match TRBD2. Germline assignment: CDR1 SGHNT and CDR2 YYREEE (reference sequence). V lost 3 bases to trimming and J lost 6 bases; unmatched junction nucleotides: 10. This CDR3 has 16 residues. The CDR3, as DNA: TGTGCCAGCAGCTGGGGCCTAGCGGGTACCCCCGGGGAGCTGTTTTTT. Translation: CASSWGLAGTPGELFF.

This clonotype was counted at least ten times. The rearrangement joins TRBV10-3 to TRBJ1-4, with D possibly being TRBD1 (5 bases). V was clipped by 6 bases and J by 3 bases, with 8 bases between them. The germline gives CDR1 ENHRY, CDR2 SYGVKD. The CDR3 spans 13 residues. The CDR3 DNA sequence: TGTGCCATCAGGAGGGACCCTAATGAAAAACTGTTTTTT. Translated, it gives CAIRRDPNEKLFF.

This clonotype has just a few counts. This chain links TRBV12-3 or TRBV12-4 with TRBJ1-1; tentatively, D is TRBD1 (6 bases). CDR3 length: 13 residues. Trimming removed 5 bases at V and 6 bases at J, with 13 bases between. CDR3 nucleotides: TGTGCCAGCAGTGCGGGGGGCGGCGCTGAAGCTTTCTTT. As protein: CASSAGGGAEAFF.

Ten or more counts support this clonotype. The rearrangement uses TRBV20-1 and TRBJ2-7; no reliable D call. Germline assignment: CDR1 DFQATT and CDR2 SNEGSKA (reference sequence). The CDR3 covers 12 residues. Trimming left V 2 bases short and J 2 bases short, with 7 bases between. CDR3 nucleotide sequence: TGCAGTGCTAGACCGCTAGCCTACGAGCAGTACTTC. Translation gives CSARPLAYEQYF.

This clonotype was seen ten or more times. The rearrangement links TRBV4-1 to TRBJ2-4, with a possible D match to TRBD1 (5 bases). CDR3 length: 15 residues. Between the trimmed V and J ends, which lost 4 bases and 0 bases, there was a span of 10 bases. Germline V gives CDR1 MGHRA, CDR2 YSYEKL. CDR3 sequence reads: CASSRGDLAKNIQYF. DNA of the CDR3: TGCGCCAGCAGCCGGGGCGATCTAGCCAAAAACATTCAGTACTTC.

Ten or more counts support this clonotype. This sequence joins TRBV28 and TRBJ1-1; tentative D call: TRBD1 (5 bases). V dropped 8 bases and J dropped 7 bases, with 11 bases sitting between them. The CDR3 length is 11 residues. CDR1 and CDR2 from the germline V gene are MDHEN and SYDVKM. Here the CDR3 DNA reads TGTGCCAGCTCTTCAGGGCATGAAGCTTTCTTT. Residues: CASSSGHEAFF.

This clonotype showed up many times. At one boundary the junction diverges from the germline segment, which might be a read error. J is TRBJ1-1 and V is TRBV6-5, with D uncertain. This CDR3 spans 14 amino acids. Germline lookup yields CDR1 MNHEY and CDR2 SVGAGI. Written as DNA, the CDR3 is TGTGCCAGCAGCTACTCGCACGGAGTGGGTCAAGCTTTCTTT. Its protein is CASSYSHGVGQAFF.

The sample holds many counts of this clonotype. The rearrangement uses TRBV7-9 and TRBJ1-5, with D possibly matching TRBD1 (5 bases). Germline V gives CDR1 SEHNR, CDR2 FQNEAQ (reference sequence). The V end lost 1 base, the J end lost 5 bases, and 21 bases lay between the germline ends. The CDR3 is 18 residues long. The CDR3 region is CASSLGEGISIFDQPQHF. In DNA, the CDR3 is TGTGCCAGCAGCTTAGGGGAGGGGATCTCAATATTTGATCAGCCCCAGCATTTT.

This clonotype was detected ten times or more. The genes are TRBV19 and TRBJ1-5; D unclear. The CDR3 length is 15 residues. V was cut by 0 bases and J by 0 bases, with 6 bases left in between. CDR1 LNHDA and CDR2 SQIVND come from the germline V gene (reference sequence). DNA of the CDR3: TGTGCCAGTAGTATAGATGGGTATAGCAATCAGCCCCAGCATTTT. It encodes CASSIDGYSNQPQHF.

Turning to this clonotype: This clone may be a read error of a much larger clone one base away. This chain uses TRBV18 with TRBJ2-7; TRBD1 matches 11 bases. Germline CDR1 KGHSH, CDR2 LQKENI. CDR3 length: 15 amino acids. The CDR3 loop is CVSSPPGQGVHEQYF. The CDR3 DNA follows: TGTGTCAGCTCACCCCCGGGACAGGGGGTCCACGAGCAGTACTTC.

This clonotype was counted ten times or more. The chain is built from TRBV7-8 and TRBJ2-3; the D is unclear. The CDR3 sequence is 14 residues long. Germline V gene lookup returns CDR1 SGHVS and CDR2 FQNEAQ. Trimming stripped 5 bases from V and 0 bases from J, with 9 bases between. CDR3 amino acids: CASSPQASTDTQYF. DNA for the CDR3: TGTGCCAGCAGCCCCCAGGCTAGCACAGATACGCAGTATTTT.

The genes are TRBV15 and TRBJ2-6, with D unresolved. Between the trimmed V and J ends, which lost 6 bases and 0 bases, there was a span of 12 bases. CDR1 is LNHNV and CDR2 is YYDKDF in the germline V gene (reference sequence). The CDR3 totals 16 residues. The chain's CDR3 is CATRQLILSGANVLTF. The DNA for the CDR3 is TGTGCCACCAGGCAGTTAATTCTCTCTGGGGCCAACGTCCTGACTTTC. The full variable domain, with the rest looked up from reference TRBV15 and TRBJ2-6, is DAMVIQNPRYQVTQFGKPVTLSCSQTLNHNVMYWYQQKSSQAPKLLFHYYDKDFNNEADTPDNFQSRRPNTSFCFLDIRSPGLGDTAMYLCATRQLILSGANVLTFGAGSRLTVL.

This chain links TRBV11-2 with TRBJ2-3, with 8 nucleotides matching TRBD2. This CDR3 spans 13 amino acids. CDR1 and CDR2 from the germline V gene are SGHAT and FQNNGV. Trimming took 3 bases from V and 7 from J; bases not matched to a gene: 3. CDR3 nucleotides: TGTGCCAGCAGCTTCGGGGGGGAATATACGCAGTATTTT. Amino acid sequence: CASSFGGEYTQYF.

A single count supports this clonotype. This sequence may be a read error, since a much larger clone differs from it by one base. The rearrangement links TRBV15 to TRBJ2-4; D perhaps matches TRBD2 (6 bases). CDR3 length equals 16 residues. Germline CDR1 LNHNV, CDR2 YYDKDF (reference sequence). The CDR3 nucleotides read TGTGCCACCAGCAGAGATACCGGGAGAGCCAAAAACATTCGGTACTTC. The encoded protein is CATSRDTGRAKNIRYF.

Many counts were recorded for this clonotype. The chain couples TRBV2 to TRBJ2-7; no clear D gene. The V gene's germline CDR1 is SNHLY and CDR2 FYNNEI. The CDR3 covers 13 residues. Trimming removed 7 bases from V and 5 bases from J, with 15 bases in between. The CDR3, as DNA: TGTGCCAGCATGGTCGGTAAAGCCGACGAGCAGTACTTC. Translated: CASMVGKADEQYF.

There are many counts of this clonotype. This chain uses TRBV7-9 with TRBJ1-2, with D possibly being TRBD1 (5 bases). CDR1 SEHNR and CDR2 FQNEAQ come from the germline V gene (reference sequence). This CDR3 comprises 13 residues. The ends were cut back, 6 bases at V and 5 bases at J, with 13 bases in the middle. In nucleotides, the CDR3 is TGTGCCAGCAGTACCCCCGGGGGGTATGGCTACACCTTC. Its protein is CASSTPGGYGYTF.